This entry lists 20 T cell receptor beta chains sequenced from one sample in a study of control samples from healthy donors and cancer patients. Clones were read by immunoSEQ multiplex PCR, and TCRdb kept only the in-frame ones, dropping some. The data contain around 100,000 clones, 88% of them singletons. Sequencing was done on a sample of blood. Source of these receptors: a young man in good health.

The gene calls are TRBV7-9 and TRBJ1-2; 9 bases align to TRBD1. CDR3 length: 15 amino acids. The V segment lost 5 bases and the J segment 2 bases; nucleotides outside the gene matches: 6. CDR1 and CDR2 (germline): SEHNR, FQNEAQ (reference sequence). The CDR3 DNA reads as TGTGCCAGCAGCCGAACCGACAGGGGGAACTATGGCTACACCTTC. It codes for CASSRTDRGNYGYTF.

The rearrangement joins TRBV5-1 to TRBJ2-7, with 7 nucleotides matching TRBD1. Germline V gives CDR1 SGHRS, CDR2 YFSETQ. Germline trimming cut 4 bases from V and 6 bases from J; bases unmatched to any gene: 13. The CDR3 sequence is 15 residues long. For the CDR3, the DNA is TGCGCCAGCAGCCCGCTTGGGACAGACCAGTTCGAGCAGTACTTC. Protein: CASSPLGTDQFEQYF.

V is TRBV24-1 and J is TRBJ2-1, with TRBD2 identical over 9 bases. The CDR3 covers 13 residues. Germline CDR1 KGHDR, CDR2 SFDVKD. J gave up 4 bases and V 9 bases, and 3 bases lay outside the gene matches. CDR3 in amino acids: CATQLAGYNEQFF. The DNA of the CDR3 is TGTGCCACCCAACTAGCGGGTTACAATGAGCAGTTCTTC.

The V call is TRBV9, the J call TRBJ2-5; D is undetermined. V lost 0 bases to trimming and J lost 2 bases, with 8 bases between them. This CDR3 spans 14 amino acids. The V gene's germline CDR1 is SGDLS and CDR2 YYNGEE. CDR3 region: CASSVEYGQETQYF. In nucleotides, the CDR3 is TGTGCCAGCAGCGTAGAGTACGGACAAGAGACCCAGTACTTC.

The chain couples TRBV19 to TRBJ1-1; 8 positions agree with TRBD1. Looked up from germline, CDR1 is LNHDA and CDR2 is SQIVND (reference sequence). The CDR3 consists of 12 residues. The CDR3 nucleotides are TGTGCTACCGGACAGGGTCGGACTGAAGCTTTCTTT. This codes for CATGQGRTEAFF.

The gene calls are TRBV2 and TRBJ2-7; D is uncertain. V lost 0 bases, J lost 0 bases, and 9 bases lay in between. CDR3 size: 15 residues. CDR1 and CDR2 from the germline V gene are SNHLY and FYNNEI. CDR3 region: CASSEAGVSSYEQYF. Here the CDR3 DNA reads TGTGCCAGCAGTGAAGCGGGCGTAAGCTCCTACGAGCAGTACTTC.

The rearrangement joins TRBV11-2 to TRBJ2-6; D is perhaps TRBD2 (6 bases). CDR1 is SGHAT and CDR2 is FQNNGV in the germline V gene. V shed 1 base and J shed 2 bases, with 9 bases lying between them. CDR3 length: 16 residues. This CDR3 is CASSLVGGTGANVLTF. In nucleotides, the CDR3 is TGTGCCAGCAGCTTAGTGGGGGGAACTGGGGCCAACGTCCTGACTTTC.

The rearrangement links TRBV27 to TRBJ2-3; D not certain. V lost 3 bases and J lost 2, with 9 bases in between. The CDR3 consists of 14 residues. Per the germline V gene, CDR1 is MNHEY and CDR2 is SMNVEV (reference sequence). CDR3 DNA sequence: TGTGCCAGCAGTTTGAGTTTCCCCACAGATACGCAGTATTTT. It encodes CASSLSFPTDTQYF.

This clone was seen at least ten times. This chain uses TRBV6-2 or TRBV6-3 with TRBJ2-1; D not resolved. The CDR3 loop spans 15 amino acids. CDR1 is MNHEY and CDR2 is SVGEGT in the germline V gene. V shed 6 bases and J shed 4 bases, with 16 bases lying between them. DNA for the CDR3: TGTGCCAGCAGCTTACTCGACTCCCGGTACAATGAGCAGTTCTTC. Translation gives CASSLLDSRYNEQFF.

The CDR3 loop is CASSSNWDNNSPLHF. The DNA for the CDR3 is TGTGCCAGCAGCTCTAACTGGGACAATAATTCACCCCTCCACTTT. The gene calls are TRBV9 and TRBJ1-6, with a tentative D call TRBD1 (6 bases). The CDR3 runs to 15 residues. CDR1 SGDLS and CDR2 YYNGEE come from the germline V gene. The V end lost 4 bases, the J end lost 5 bases, and 13 bases lay between the germline ends.

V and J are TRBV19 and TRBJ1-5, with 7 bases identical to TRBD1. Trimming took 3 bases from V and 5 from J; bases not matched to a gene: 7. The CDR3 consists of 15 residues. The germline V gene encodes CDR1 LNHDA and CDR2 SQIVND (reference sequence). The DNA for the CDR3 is TGTGCCAGTAGTATCGTAGGACAGGCGGATCAGCCCCAGCATTTT. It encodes CASSIVGQADQPQHF.

The CDR3 spells CASSPPVGTTQYF. The CDR3 bases are TGTGCCAGCAGCCCCCCTGTTGGGACGACCCAGTACTTC. The chain uses TRBV7-7 and TRBJ2-5; D is possibly TRBD1 or TRBD2 (5 bases each). Trimming left V 5 bases short and J 7 bases short, with 14 bases between. CDR3 length: 13 amino acids. Germline values: CDR1 SSHAT, CDR2 FNYEAQ (reference sequence).

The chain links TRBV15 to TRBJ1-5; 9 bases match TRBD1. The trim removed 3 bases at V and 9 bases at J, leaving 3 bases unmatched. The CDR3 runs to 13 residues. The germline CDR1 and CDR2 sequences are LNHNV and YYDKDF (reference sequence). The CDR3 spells CATSRGQGVPQHF. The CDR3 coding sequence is TGTGCCACCAGCAGGGGACAGGGAGTGCCCCAGCATTTT.

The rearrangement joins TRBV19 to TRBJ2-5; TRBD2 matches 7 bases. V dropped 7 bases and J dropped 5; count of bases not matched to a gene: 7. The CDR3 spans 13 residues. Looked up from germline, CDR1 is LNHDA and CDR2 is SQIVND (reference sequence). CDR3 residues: CASKNSGPETQYF. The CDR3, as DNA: TGTGCCAGTAAGAATAGCGGGCCGGAGACCCAGTACTTC.

CDR3 amino acids: CASSFGTDQETQYF. In DNA form, the CDR3 reads TGTGCCAGCAGCTTTGGGACTGATCAAGAGACCCAGTACTTC. The chain carries TRBV11-3 and TRBJ2-5; maybe TRBD2 (6 bases). The CDR3 is made up of 14 amino acids. With 3 bases removed from V and 2 bases from J, the gap between germline ends came to 10 bases. Germline CDR1 is SGHNT and CDR2 is YENEEA.

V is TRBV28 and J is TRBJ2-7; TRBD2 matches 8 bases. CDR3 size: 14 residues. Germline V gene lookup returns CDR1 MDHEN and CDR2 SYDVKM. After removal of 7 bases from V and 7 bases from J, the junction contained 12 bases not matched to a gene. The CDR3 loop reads CASISGGRSGEQYF. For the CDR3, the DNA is TGTGCCAGCATCTCGGGGGGGCGCTCGGGTGAGCAGTACTTC.

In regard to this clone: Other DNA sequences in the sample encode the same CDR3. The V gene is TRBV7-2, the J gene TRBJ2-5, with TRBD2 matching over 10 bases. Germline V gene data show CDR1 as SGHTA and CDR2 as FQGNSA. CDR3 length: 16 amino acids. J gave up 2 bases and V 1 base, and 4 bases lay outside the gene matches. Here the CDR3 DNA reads TGTGCCAGCAGCTTAGTGCCTAGCGGGGGACAAGAGACCCAGTACTTC. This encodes CASSLVPSGGQETQYF.

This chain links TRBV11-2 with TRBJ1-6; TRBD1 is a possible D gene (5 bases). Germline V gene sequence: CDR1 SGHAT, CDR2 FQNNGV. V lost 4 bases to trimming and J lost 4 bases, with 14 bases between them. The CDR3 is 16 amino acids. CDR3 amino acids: CASSSGRQSYNSPLHF. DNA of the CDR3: TGTGCCAGCAGCTCCGGGAGACAGAGTTATAATTCACCCCTCCACTTT.

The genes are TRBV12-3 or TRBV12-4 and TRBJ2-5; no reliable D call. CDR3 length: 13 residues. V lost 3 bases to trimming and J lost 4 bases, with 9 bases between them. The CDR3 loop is CASSFRLGETQYF. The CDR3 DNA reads TGTGCCAGCAGTTTTCGACTCGGAGAGACCCAGTACTTC.

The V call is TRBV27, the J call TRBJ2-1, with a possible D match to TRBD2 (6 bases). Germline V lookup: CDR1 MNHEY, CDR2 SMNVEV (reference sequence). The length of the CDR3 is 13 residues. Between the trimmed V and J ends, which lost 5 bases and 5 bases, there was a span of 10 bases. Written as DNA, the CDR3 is TGTGCCAGCAGTGGCGGGGCCCACAATGAGCAGTTCTTC. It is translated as CASSGGAHNEQFF.